This T cell receptor beta chain appears in the sequencing data of a study of brain T cells in children with intractable seizures. Time point defined: blood from clinic visit 5 months post-surgery; TSC patient then seizure free. Sequencing was limited to surgery cases with top T cell transcript signatures in brain tissue. Patients received at least one anti-epileptic drug before surgery. Whole-study findings and limits: Pre-surgery blood may have been undersampled, hiding some clones. HCMV serostatus was not known, and viral specificity came from CDR3 similarity only.

Germline loops: CDR1 SEHNR, CDR2 FQNEAQ (reference sequence). The length of the CDR3 is 16 residues. The V gene end was trimmed by 5 bases and the J gene end by 2 bases; junction bases not matched to a gene: 5. Sequencing was performed with immunoSEQ multiplex PCR; in TCRdb, only in-frame clones are kept and a portion is missing. This sample has about 340,000 clones, with 93% found just once. Concerning this clone: Its antigen is as yet unknown.

This specimen was peripheral blood, taken more than 4 months after surgery. The receptor was derived from a boy under two years old with tuberous sclerosis and intractable seizures. The chain employs TRBV7-9 and TRBJ2-3; 12 nucleotides agree with TRBD2. CDR3 sequence (DNA): TGTGCCAGCAGCCATGGACTAGCGGGGCTCACAGATACGCAGTATTTT. Its translation: CASSHGLAGLTDTQYF.